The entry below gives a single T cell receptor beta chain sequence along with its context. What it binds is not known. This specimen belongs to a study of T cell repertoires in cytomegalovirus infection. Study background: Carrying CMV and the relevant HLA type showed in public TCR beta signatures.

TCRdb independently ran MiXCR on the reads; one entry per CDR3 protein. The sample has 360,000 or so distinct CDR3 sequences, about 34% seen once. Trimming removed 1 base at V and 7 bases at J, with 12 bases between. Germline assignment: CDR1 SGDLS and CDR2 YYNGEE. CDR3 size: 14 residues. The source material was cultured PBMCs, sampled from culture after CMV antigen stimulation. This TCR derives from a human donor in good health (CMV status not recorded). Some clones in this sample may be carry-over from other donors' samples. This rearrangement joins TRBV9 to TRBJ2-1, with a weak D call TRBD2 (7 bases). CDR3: CASSVRGGPNEQFF. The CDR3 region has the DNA TGTGCCAGCAGCGTAAGGGGGGGCCCAAATGAGCAGTTCTTC. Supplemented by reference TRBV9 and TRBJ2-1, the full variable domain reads DSGVTQTPKHLITATGQRVTLRCSPRSGDLSVYWYQQSLDQGLQFLIQYYNGEERAKGNILERFSAQQFPDLHSELNLSSLELGDSALYFCASSVRGGPNEQFFGPGTRLTVL.